Sequencing of this TCR beta chain was carried out in a study of response to subunit inactivated influenza vaccine. CDR1 MNHEY and CDR2 SVGEGT come from the germline V gene. CDR3 length equals 14 residues. The ends were cut back, 6 bases at V and 0 bases at J, with 11 bases in the middle. In TCRdb, the RT-PCR reads were re-called with MiXCR into one record per CDR3 protein. The sample consists of under 200,000 distinct CDR3 sequences, about 12% of them appearing once. This sample also belongs to another study, concerning T cells expressing NK-cell markers. As that study records: As the method of synthesis, 5'RACE template switching with UMIs yielded TCR beta cDNA. Sorted T-cell subsets CD3+CD56+NKG2C+, CD3+CD56+NKG2C- and CD3+CD56-NKG2C+ were TCR beta-sequenced. In several experiments, an anti-gamma-delta TCR antibody restricted sorting to alpha-beta TCR T cells.

This sample comprised CD8+ T cells sorted from PBMCs, obtained roughly 13 days after vaccination. The chain uses TRBV6-2 or TRBV6-3 and TRBJ1-1; D not certain. The TCR sequence derives from a man between 50 and 59 years old who received an inactivated influenza vaccine. The CDR3 DNA reads TGTGCCAGCAGCCTCTTGAGGCTGAACACTGAAGCTTTCTTT. Its translation: CASSLLRLNTEAFF.